This is a list of T cell receptor beta chains from one sample in a study of blood T cell repertoires in COVID-19. Clones were read by immunoSEQ multiplex PCR, and TCRdb kept only the in-frame ones, dropping some. The data hold more than 150,000 clones, with almost 80% observed a single time. The sequencing input was peripheral blood. Source of these receptors: a man in his 60s with active or convalescent COVID-19. Both conserved end residues are part of each CDR3. The D gene is left open where the match is weak. Size is stated for part of the rows, as once, few or many counts, or as a class when the clone is expanded.

>-|TRBV28|TRBD2|TRBJ2-5
CASSLPAGVKTQYF
TGTGCCAGCAGTTTACCAGCGGGAGTGAAGACCCAGTACTTC
>-|TRBV6-5|-|TRBJ2-7
CASYRLGVSYEQYF
TGTGCCAGCTACCGTCTAGGGGTTTCCTACGAGCAGTACTTC
>-|TRBV27|TRBD1|TRBJ1-1
CASSLLSTGARHTEAFF
TGTGCCAGCAGTTTATTATCGACAGGGGCGCGGCACACTGAAGCTTTCTTT
>-|TRBV3-1/TRBV3-2|-|TRBJ2-7
CASSLGRGAIYEQYF
TGTGCCAGCAGCCTGGGCCGGGGGGCTATCTACGAGCAGTACTTC
>-|TRBV2|-|TRBJ2-1
CASSEAWATSEQFF
TGTGCCAGCAGTGAAGCTTGGGCCACCAGTGAGCAGTTCTTC
>-|TRBV19|TRBD1|TRBJ2-1
CASSTKTGREQFF
TGTGCCAGTAGTACCAAGACAGGGAGAGAGCAGTTCTTC
>-|TRBV6-5|TRBD1|TRBJ1-2
CASSQDRNYGYTF
TGTGCCAGCAGCCAGGACAGGAACTATGGCTACACCTTC
>-|TRBV28|-|TRBJ2-1
CASSSRGPNEQFF
TGTGCCAGCAGTTCAAGAGGCCCCAATGAGCAGTTCTTC
>-|TRBV7-8|-|TRBJ1-1
CASSLVLGNTEAFF
TGTGCCAGCAGCTTGGTTCTCGGGAACACTGAAGCTTTCTTT
>-|TRBV4-2|TRBD1|TRBJ2-2
CASSDDRGPTGELFF
TGTGCCAGCAGCGACGACAGGGGCCCCACCGGGGAGCTGTTTTTT
>-|TRBV7-2|TRBD1|TRBJ1-4
CASSQNRGANEKLFF
TGTGCCAGCAGCCAAAACAGGGGGGCAAATGAAAAACTGTTTTTT
>-|TRBV11-2|-|TRBJ2-7
CASSLVWGGGYEQYF
TGTGCCAGCAGCTTAGTCTGGGGGGGCGGTTACGAGCAGTACTTC
>-|TRBV29-1|-|TRBJ2-7
CSVLFSGYEQYF
TGCAGCGTTCTTTTTAGCGGCTACGAGCAGTACTTC
>-|TRBV28|TRBD1|TRBJ1-1
CASTWTGEAFF
TGTGCCAGCACCTGGACAGGGGAGGCTTTCTTT
>-|TRBV24-1|TRBD2|TRBJ2-3
CATSVRTSGTDTQYF
TGTGCCACCAGTGTTAGGACTAGCGGCACAGATACGCAGTATTTT
>few|TRBV30|TRBD2|TRBJ2-5
CAWSVLGGFEQETQYF
TGTGCCTGGAGTGTACTGGGGGGGTTCGAACAAGAGACCCAGTACTTC
>few|TRBV7-2|-|TRBJ1-1
CASSVLQGGYTEAFF
TGTGCCAGCAGCGTACTACAGGGCGGCTACACTGAAGCTTTCTTT
>-|TRBV5-6|-|TRBJ2-4
CASSLSGYGKNIQYF
TGTGCCAGCAGCTTGAGCGGGTATGGCAAAAACATTCAGTACTTC
>-|TRBV7-3|TRBD2|TRBJ2-1
CASSSGTSALNEQFF
TGTGCCAGCAGCTCAGGGACTAGCGCCCTGAATGAGCAGTTCTTC
>once|TRBV7-3|-|TRBJ2-1
CASSLMPGVYEQFF
TGTGCCAGCAGCTTAATGCCAGGGGTCTATGAGCAGTTCTTC
>-|TRBV29-1|-|TRBJ1-5
CSVGASHNQPQHF
TGCAGCGTTGGGGCCAGTCACAATCAGCCCCAGCATTTT
>-|TRBV18|-|TRBJ1-1
CASSPPYGQKNTEAFF
TGTGCCAGCTCACCACCCTATGGACAGAAGAACACTGAAGCTTTCTTT
>-|TRBV6-2/TRBV6-3|-|TRBJ1-5
CASSYMGGYDQPQHF
TGTGCCAGCAGTTACATGGGGGGTTACGATCAGCCCCAGCATTTT
>-|TRBV19|TRBD2|TRBJ2-7
CASSIYRLAGMGSYEQYF
TGTGCCAGTAGTATATATAGACTAGCGGGGATGGGATCCTACGAGCAGTACTTC
>-|TRBV10-3|-|TRBJ2-1
CAIRSGSTYNEQFF
TGTGCCATCAGGAGCGGGTCTACCTACAATGAGCAGTTCTTC
>-|TRBV28|-|TRBJ2-5
CASSFVGVEETQYF
TGTGCCAGCAGTTTCGTCGGGGTTGAGGAGACCCAGTACTTC
>-|TRBV18|TRBD1|TRBJ2-5
CASSPPATGGRGETQYF
TGTGCCAGCTCACCACCTGCGACAGGGGGCCGGGGAGAGACCCAGTACTTC
>-|TRBV21-1|-|TRBJ2-7
CASSNRLWTGLYEQYF
TGTGCCAGCAGCAACCGCCTATGGACAGGGCTCTACGAGCAGTACTTC
>-|TRBV6-4|TRBD2|TRBJ2-7
CASTQGTSGRARDEQYF
TGTGCCAGCACCCAGGGGACTAGCGGGAGGGCGAGAGACGAGCAGTACTTC
>-|TRBV6-1|-|TRBJ1-6
CASSEAGNSPLHF
TGTGCCAGCAGTGAGGCGGGTAATTCACCCCTCCACTTT
>few|TRBV19|TRBD1|TRBJ1-2
CASSIDRDDYGYTF
TGTGCCAGTAGTATTGACAGGGACGACTATGGCTACACCTTC
>once|TRBV6-5|-|TRBJ2-7
CASRSTKTYEQYF
TGTGCCAGCAGGTCGACAAAAACCTACGAGCAGTACTTC
>-|TRBV5-1|TRBD1|TRBJ2-1
CASSRAGQGANNEQFF
TGCGCCAGCAGCCGAGCGGGACAGGGGGCCAACAATGAGCAGTTCTTC
>once|TRBV19|-|TRBJ2-1
CASSPFRRQHNEQFF
TGTGCCAGTAGCCCCTTCCGGCGACAGCACAATGAGCAGTTCTTC
>-|TRBV11-2|-|TRBJ2-7
CASSPTTYEQYF
TGTGCCAGCAGCCCGACAACTTACGAGCAGTACTTC
>-|TRBV19|-|TRBJ2-3
CASSSTVTDTQYF
TGTGCCAGTAGTAGCACAGTCACAGATACGCAGTATTTT
>-|TRBV28|-|TRBJ1-1
CATRTGLEAFF
TGTGCCACGAGAACAGGGCTTGAAGCTTTCTTT
>-|TRBV11-3|-|TRBJ2-7
CASSFGRHEQYF
TGTGCCAGCAGCTTTGGGAGGCACGAGCAGTACTTC
>-|TRBV4-3|TRBD2|TRBJ2-1
CASSPRIAGVYNEQFF
TGCGCCAGCAGCCCCCGGATAGCGGGAGTGTACAATGAGCAGTTCTTC
>-|TRBV19|TRBD2|TRBJ2-1
CASSILAGVNNEQFF
TGTGCCAGTAGTATCCTAGCGGGAGTGAACAATGAGCAGTTCTTC
>-|TRBV28|TRBD2|TRBJ2-5
CASNLLAEETQYF
TGTGCCAGCAACCTACTAGCGGAAGAGACCCAGTACTTC
>-|TRBV5-1|TRBD2|TRBJ2-3
CASSIRLAGDTQYF
TGCGCCAGCAGCATCCGACTAGCTGGGGATACGCAGTATTTT
>-|TRBV7-9|-|TRBJ1-6
CASSLLAGSNSPLHF
TGTGCCAGCAGCTTATTGGCAGGCTCGAATTCACCCCTCCACTTT
>-|TRBV6-5|-|TRBJ2-5
CASSTKETQYF
TGTGCCAGCAGTACTAAAGAGACCCAGTACTTC
>-|TRBV29-1|-|TRBJ1-1
CSAVQGRDTEAFF
TGCAGCGCCGTGCAGGGGCGAGATACTGAAGCTTTCTTT
>-|TRBV27|TRBD2|TRBJ2-7
CASSFRLAGVAEQYF
TGTGCCAGCAGTTTTCGACTAGCGGGAGTCGCCGAGCAGTACTTC
>-|TRBV6-2/TRBV6-3|-|TRBJ1-1
CASRPRGGNRDTEAFF
TGTGCCAGCAGACCTAGGGGGGGGAATCGAGACACTGAAGCTTTCTTT